A single T cell receptor beta chain is shown here with its context. There is no known antigen for this receptor. Per-base qualities were not stored, and no clone one base away is much larger. This sample was included in a study of regulatory T cells in long-lasting Graves disease (dated by TCRdb to the early 2020s). Regarding the complete study: Persistent Graves' disease was defined as antithyroid drug treatment for over 5 years with persistently positive TSH receptor autoantibodies. The study was conducted in China and was registered as a clinical trial. TCR sequencing covered around 13 persistent and about 20 newly diagnosed Graves' disease patients, some 33 samples in total. In the clinical cohort, patients with persistent Graves' disease had used antithyroid drugs for an average of roughly ten years. Patients with persistent Graves' disease were compared with patients with newly diagnosed Graves' disease using TCR sequencing and RNA sequencing of peripheral blood.

Libraries were made using multiplex PCR. Sequencing took place on an Illumina HiSeq 4000. iRepertoire HTBI primers and Arm-PCR amplification of CDR3 regions were used to construct TCR beta libraries. Before sequencing, the PCR products went through gel purification. On the authors' methods: Across samples, roughly 60 TRBV and roughly 15 TRBJ segments were identified and used for gene usage analysis of CDR3 amino acid clonotypes. Filtered high-quality paired reads were merged into contigs using COPE and FqMerger. BLAST was used to align contigs to IMGT TRBV, TRBD and TRBJ reference genes, and CDR3 was defined according to IMGT. Clonotypes above 0.1% frequency were classified as highly expanded clones. Repertoire diversity was measured by Shannon entropy, and V-J evenness by the Gini coefficient. Public clonotypes were defined as clonotypes shared by more than one individual. TCRdb reworked the public reads: Q25 trimming with fastp, MiXCR clone assembly, productive beta chains retained. Rows with a matching CDR3 protein are joined into one entry that keeps the most common DNA and genes. TCRdb, not the authors, supplied the V and J calls. The sample has roughly 490,000 distinct CDR3 sequences on record, approximately 22% of them singletons. The ten largest clonotypes hold roughly 14% of the sample.

Study-wide findings and limitations: Sequencing and analysis were limited to the TCR beta chain. Because the primary lesion, thyroid tissue, could not be accessed, the study looked at peripheral blood alone. More public clonotypes were shared among persistent patients (around 3,000) than among newly diagnosed patients (roughly 960). The authors acknowledged the small sample size as a limitation that may reduce accuracy. Preferential use of TRBV28, TRBJ1-2 and TRBJ2-5 was observed in persistent disease, whereas TRBV20-1 and TRBJ2-1 were favored in newly diagnosed disease. Lower TCR Shannon entropy and fewer highly expanded clones were observed in persistent Graves' disease patients than in newly diagnosed patients, which suggested clonal expansion.

Deletion took 3 bases off V and 5 bases off J, with a span of 19 bases between the germline ends. Taken from the germline V gene, the CDR1 and CDR2 loops are SNHLY and FYNNEI. The CDR3 contains 17 residues, cysteine and phenylalanine counted. Of all the DNA, just the CDR3 is kept, 51 bases in frame from base 1. Read against the paper, the sample's time point label means: persistent/refractory GD, antithyroid drugs over 5 years with positive TRAb. For both TCR sequencing and RNA sequencing, RNA was extracted from PBMCs in TRIzol. The diagnosis of Graves' disease followed American Thyroid Association guidelines. The patients came from an endocrinology department in Xi'an, China. Each patient gave around 9.2 milliliters of peripheral blood, collected in an EDTA anticoagulant tube. Ficoll Paque Plus density gradient separation was used to isolate PBMCs, and no further T cell sorting was done. An Agilent 2100 Bioanalyzer and agarose gel were used to check RNA quality, and a NanoDrop 2000 was used to measure RNA concentration.

The input for sequencing was peripheral blood mononuclear cells (PBMCs), taken when the disease was refractory, from a patient treated with antithyroid drugs. The V and J segments used are TRBV2 and TRBJ2-2; there is no confident call for the D gene. This receptor was taken from a female donor with Graves disease. CDR3 reads: CASSDRSKDQSTGELFF. Read as DNA, the sequence is TGTGCCAGCAGTGACAGGTCCAAGGACCAAAGTACCGGGGAGCTGTTTTTT.